This is a list of T cell receptor beta chains from one sample in a study of Graves' ophthalmopathy and Graves' hyperthyroidism. TCRdb redid the calling of the multiplex PCR reads with MiXCR, one entry per CDR3 protein. Among 200,000 to 250,000 distinct CDR3 sequences listed, 29% were seen once. The specimen sequenced was peripheral blood. The source of these receptors is a man aged 45-60 years with Graves' ophthalmopathy. The CDR3 runs from the conserved cysteine through the conserved F or W. A D gene is named only where the DNA matches it firmly. Size is stated for part of the rows, as once, few or many counts, or as a class when the clone is expanded.

clone size	V gene	D gene	J gene	CDR3 protein	CDR3 DNA
once	TRBV30	TRBD2	TRBJ2-5	CAWSELAGGLETQYF	TGTGCCTGGAGTGAATTAGCGGGAGGTCTAGAGACCCAGTACTTC
many	TRBV6-2/TRBV6-3	TRBD1	TRBJ1-1	CASHGQGAVNTEAFF	TGTGCCAGCCATGGACAGGGAGCGGTGAACACTGAAGCTTTCTTT
few	TRBV7-2	-	TRBJ2-7	CASSLAGYNYEQYF	TGTGCCAGCAGCTTGGCGGGCTACAACTACGAGCAGTACTTC
many	TRBV30	-	TRBJ1-1	CAWKTDYTEAFF	TGTGCCTGGAAGACCGATTACACTGAAGCTTTCTTT
many	TRBV19	-	TRBJ2-2	CASSPMGRGPVEETGELFF	TGTGCCAGTAGTCCAATGGGCAGGGGCCCCGTCGAGGAGACCGGGGAGCTGTTTTTT
many	TRBV27	-	TRBJ2-7	CASSRTIEGYEQYF	TGTGCCAGCAGTCGCACGATTGAGGGGTACGAGCAGTACTTC
many	TRBV28	-	TRBJ2-5	CASSLPQGGWETQYF	TGTGCCAGCAGTCTCCCCCAAGGGGGGTGGGAGACCCAGTACTTC
-	TRBV7-8	TRBD1	TRBJ2-7	CASSETGTANYEQYF	TGTGCCAGCAGTGAAACCGGGACAGCCAATTACGAGCAGTACTTC
many	TRBV29-1	TRBD2	TRBJ2-7	CSAVDSGSSYEQYF	TGCAGCGCCGTCGATAGCGGGAGCTCCTACGAGCAGTACTTC
many	TRBV29-1	-	TRBJ2-5	CSVEERGLASGPQYF	TGCAGCGTTGAAGAGCGGGGGCTCGCCTCCGGGCCCCAGTACTTC
many	TRBV28	-	TRBJ2-2	CASSLNSPNTGELFF	TGTGCCAGCAGTTTGAACTCACCGAACACCGGGGAGCTGTTTTTT
many	TRBV29-1	-	TRBJ2-2	CSVEVPDKNTGELFF	TGCAGCGTTGAAGTCCCGGACAAGAACACCGGGGAGCTGTTTTTT
many	TRBV6-5	-	TRBJ1-5	CASSYSPNSNQPQHF	TGTGCCAGCAGTTACTCTCCCAATAGCAATCAGCCCCAGCATTTT
many	TRBV12-3/TRBV12-4	-	TRBJ2-2	CASSLHRPNTGELFF	TGTGCCAGCAGTTTACACAGACCGAACACCGGGGAGCTGTTTTTT
many	TRBV9	TRBD1	TRBJ1-2	CASSVEDRGYGYTF	TGTGCCAGCAGCGTGGAGGACAGGGGCTATGGCTACACCTTC
many	TRBV20-1	TRBD2	TRBJ2-7	CSARDPGTSGVGYEQYF	TGCAGTGCTAGAGATCCCGGGACTAGCGGAGTAGGCTACGAGCAGTACTTC
-	TRBV29-1	-	TRBJ2-2	CSVVSHNTGELFF	TGCAGCGTAGTATCCCATAACACCGGGGAGCTGTTTTTT
-	TRBV12-3/TRBV12-4	-	TRBJ1-3	CASSPAGSPGNTIYF	TGTGCCAGCAGTCCCGCAGGGTCCCCCGGAAACACCATATATTTT
many	TRBV14	-	TRBJ1-2	CASSQVSSHGYTF	TGTGCCAGCAGCCAAGTGTCGAGCCATGGCTACACCTTC
many	TRBV20-1	-	TRBJ2-7	CSAAVSEPYEQYF	TGCAGTGCCGCTGTTAGCGAACCCTACGAGCAGTACTTC
many	TRBV7-2	TRBD1	TRBJ1-1	CASSFRDRDYEAFF	TGTGCCAGCAGCTTCCGGGACAGGGACTATGAAGCTTTCTTT
many	TRBV4-1	-	TRBJ1-5	CASSQEGVQPQHF	TGCGCCAGCAGCCAAGAGGGGGTTCAGCCCCAGCATTTT
many	TRBV28	TRBD1	TRBJ2-5	CASGGRGWETQYF	TGTGCCAGCGGGGGCAGGGGGTGGGAGACCCAGTACTTC
many	TRBV6-2/TRBV6-3	TRBD1	TRBJ2-7	CASSPRGQAIYEQYF	TGTGCCAGCAGTCCGAGGGGACAGGCGATCTACGAGCAGTACTTC
-	TRBV12-3/TRBV12-4	-	TRBJ2-7	CASSQRASFEQYF	TGTGCCAGCAGCCAACGGGCTTCCTTCGAGCAGTACTTC
many	TRBV12-3/TRBV12-4	TRBD1	TRBJ2-7	CASSPKTGTYEQYF	TGTGCCAGCAGCCCCAAGACAGGGACCTACGAGCAGTACTTC
-	TRBV30	-	TRBJ2-5	CAWRIANQETQYF	TGTGCCTGGAGAATCGCCAACCAAGAGACCCAGTACTTC
-	TRBV2	-	TRBJ2-7	CAREYEQYF	TGTGCCAGGGAGTACGAGCAGTACTTC
many	TRBV6-1	-	TRBJ2-7	CASTPFSSPEQYF	TGTGCCAGCACCCCCTTTAGTTCTCCGGAGCAGTACTTC
-	TRBV19	TRBD2	TRBJ2-7	CASSSTSGSFYEQYF	TGTGCCAGTAGTTCCACTAGCGGGAGTTTCTACGAGCAGTACTTC
many	TRBV11-1	TRBD2	TRBJ2-7	CASSLGLADPYEQYF	TGTGCCAGCAGCTTAGGACTAGCGGACCCCTACGAGCAGTACTTC
many	TRBV6-2/TRBV6-3	-	TRBJ1-1	CASSYTGATEAFF	TGTGCCAGCAGTTACACGGGGGCGACTGAAGCTTTCTTT
many	TRBV7-9	TRBD1	TRBJ2-7	CASSLEGQGVGQYF	TGTGCCAGCAGCTTAGAGGGACAGGGCGTCGGGCAGTACTTC
few	TRBV6-5	-	TRBJ1-1	CASSSPGTLAEAFF	TGTGCCAGCAGTTCCCCCGGGACACTCGCTGAAGCTTTCTTT
once	TRBV7-2	-	TRBJ2-5	CASKPYGAGQETQYF	TGTGCCAGCAAACCCTACGGGGCGGGACAAGAGACCCAGTACTTC
few	TRBV6-1	-	TRBJ2-7	CASGNPRVSSYEQYF	TGTGCCAGCGGAAATCCCCGCGTCAGCTCCTACGAGCAGTACTTC
many	TRBV7-2	TRBD2	TRBJ2-5	CASSYTSGSTTQYF	TGTGCCAGCAGCTACACTAGCGGATCGACGACCCAGTACTTC
-	TRBV19	-	TRBJ1-1	CASRSRDWTNTEAFF	TGTGCCAGTCGGTCCCGGGACTGGACCAACACTGAAGCTTTCTTT
many	TRBV6-1	TRBD2	TRBJ2-1	CASGSRELEQFF	TGTGCCAGCGGGTCGCGGGAGCTGGAGCAGTTCTTC
many	TRBV4-1	-	TRBJ1-6	CASSRPKGQPEVDSPLHF	TGCGCCAGCAGCCGCCCGAAGGGTCAGCCCGAGGTTGATTCACCCCTCCACTTT
many	TRBV19	TRBD2	TRBJ2-7	CASSPTGGGLKQYF	TGTGCCAGTAGCCCTACCGGGGGAGGGCTAAAGCAGTACTTC
many	TRBV4-3	TRBD1	TRBJ2-7	CASSYGQGLYEQYF	TGCGCCAGCAGCTACGGACAGGGCCTCTACGAGCAGTACTTC
many	TRBV3-1	-	TRBJ1-2	CASSPTTGGVGYTF	TGTGCCAGCAGCCCGACGACAGGTGGAGTTGGCTACACCTTC
-	TRBV6-5	TRBD1	TRBJ2-5	CASSYGTGGTSQETQYF	TGTGCCAGCAGTTATGGGACAGGGGGCACTTCTCAAGAGACCCAGTACTTC
once	TRBV24-1	-	TRBJ2-5	CATSAVHQETQYF	TGTGCCACCAGTGCAGTACACCAAGAGACCCAGTACTTC
few	TRBV7-2	-	TRBJ2-5	CASSLGYRSTGETQYF	TGTGCCAGCAGCTTAGGTTACAGGTCGACTGGGGAGACCCAGTACTTC
-	TRBV7-2	-	TRBJ1-1	CASSPTPGGGSAFF	TGTGCCAGCAGCCCTACTCCAGGTGGGGGGTCGGCTTTCTTT
-	TRBV25-1	TRBD2	TRBJ2-7	CASSASGRINEQYF	TGTGCCAGCAGTGCTAGCGGGAGAATAAACGAGCAGTACTTC
many	TRBV20-1	TRBD2	TRBJ2-5	CSARRSGSGMETQYF	TGCAGTGCTCGTCGTAGCGGGAGTGGGATGGAGACCCAGTACTTC
many	TRBV7-9	TRBD1	TRBJ2-2	CASSDTQGAWTGELFF	TGTGCCAGCAGCGACACCCAGGGGGCTTGGACCGGGGAGCTGTTTTTT
many	TRBV28	-	TRBJ1-2	CASSLGREGGYTF	TGTGCCAGCAGTTTAGGGCGGGAAGGAGGCTACACCTTC
many	TRBV11-2	TRBD1	TRBJ2-7	CASSRQGWEQYF	TGTGCCAGCAGCCGACAGGGTTGGGAGCAGTACTTC
many	TRBV2	-	TRBJ1-5	CASSASGGNQPQHF	TGTGCCAGCAGCGCGTCTGGGGGCAATCAGCCCCAGCATTTT
few	TRBV6-1	-	TRBJ2-7	CASRTTGKSSYEQYF	TGTGCCAGCAGGACTACAGGGAAGAGCTCCTACGAGCAGTACTTC
many	TRBV7-2	-	TRBJ2-5	CASSLSLDLSGETQYF	TGTGCCAGCAGCTTATCTTTGGATCTCTCGGGGGAGACCCAGTACTTC